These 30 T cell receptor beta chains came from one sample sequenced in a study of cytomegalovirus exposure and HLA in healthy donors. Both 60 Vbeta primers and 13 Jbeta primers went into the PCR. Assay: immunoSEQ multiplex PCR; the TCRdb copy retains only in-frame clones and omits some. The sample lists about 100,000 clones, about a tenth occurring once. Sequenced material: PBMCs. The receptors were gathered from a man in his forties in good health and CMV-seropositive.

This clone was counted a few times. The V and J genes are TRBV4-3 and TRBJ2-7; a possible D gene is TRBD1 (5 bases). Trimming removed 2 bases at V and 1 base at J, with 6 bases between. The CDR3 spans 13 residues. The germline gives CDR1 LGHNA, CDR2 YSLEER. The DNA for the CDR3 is TGCGCCAGCAGCCAAACAGGATCCTACGAGCAGTACTTC. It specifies CASSQTGSYEQYF.

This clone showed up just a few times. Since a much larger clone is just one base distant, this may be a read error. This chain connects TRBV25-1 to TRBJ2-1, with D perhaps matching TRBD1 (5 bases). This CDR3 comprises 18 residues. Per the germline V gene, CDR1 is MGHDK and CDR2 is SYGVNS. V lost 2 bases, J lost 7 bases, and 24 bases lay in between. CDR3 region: CASSEHIRATGAENEQFF. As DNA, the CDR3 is TGTGCCAGCAGTGAACATATTCGTGCAACAGGAGCTGAGAATGAGCAGTTCTTC.

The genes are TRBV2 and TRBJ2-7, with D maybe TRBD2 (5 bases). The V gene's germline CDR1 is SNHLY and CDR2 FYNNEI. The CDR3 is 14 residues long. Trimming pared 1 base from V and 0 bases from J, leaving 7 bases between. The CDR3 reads CASSEGGSSYEQYF. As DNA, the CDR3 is TGTGCCAGCAGTGAAGGTGGGAGCTCCTACGAGCAGTACTTC.

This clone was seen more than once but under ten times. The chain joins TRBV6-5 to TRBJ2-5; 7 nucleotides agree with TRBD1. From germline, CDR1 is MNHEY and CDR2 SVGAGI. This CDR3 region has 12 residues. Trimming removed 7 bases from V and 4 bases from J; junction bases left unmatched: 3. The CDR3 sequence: CASKGAGETQYF. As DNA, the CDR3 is TGTGCCAGCAAGGGGGCAGGAGAGACCCAGTACTTC.

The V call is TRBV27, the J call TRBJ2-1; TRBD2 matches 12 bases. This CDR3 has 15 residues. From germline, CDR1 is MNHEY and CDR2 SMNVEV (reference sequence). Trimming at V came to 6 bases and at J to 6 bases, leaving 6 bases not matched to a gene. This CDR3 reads CASSPGLAGFNEQFF. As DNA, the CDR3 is TGTGCCAGCAGCCCGGGACTAGCGGGTTTCAATGAGCAGTTCTTC.

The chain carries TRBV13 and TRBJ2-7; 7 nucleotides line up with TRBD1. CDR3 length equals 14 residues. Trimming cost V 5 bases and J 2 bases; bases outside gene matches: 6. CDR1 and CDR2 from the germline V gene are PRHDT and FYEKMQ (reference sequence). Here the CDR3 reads CASSKDRLTYEQYF. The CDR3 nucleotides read TGTGCCAGCAGCAAGGACAGGCTCACCTACGAGCAGTACTTC.

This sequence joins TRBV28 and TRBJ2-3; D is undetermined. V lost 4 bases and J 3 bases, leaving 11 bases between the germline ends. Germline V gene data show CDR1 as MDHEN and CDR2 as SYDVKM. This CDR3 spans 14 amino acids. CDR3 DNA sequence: TGTGCCAGCAGTTCCCCCGCGCGAACAGATACGCAGTATTTT. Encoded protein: CASSSPARTDTQYF. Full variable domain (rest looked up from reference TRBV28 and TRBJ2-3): DVKVTQSSRYLVKRTGEKVFLECVQDMDHENMFWYRQDPGLGLRLIYFSYDVKMKEKGDIPEGYSVSREKKERFSLILESASTNQTSMYLCASSSPARTDTQYFGPGTRLTVL.

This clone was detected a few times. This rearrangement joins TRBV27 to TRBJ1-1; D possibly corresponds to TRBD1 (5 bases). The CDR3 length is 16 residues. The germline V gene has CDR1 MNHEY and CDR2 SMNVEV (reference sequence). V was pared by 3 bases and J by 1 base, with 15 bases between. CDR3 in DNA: TGTGCCAGCAGTTTTAGGGGCGGTATGGGGAACACTGAAGCTTTCTTT. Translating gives CASSFRGGMGNTEAFF.

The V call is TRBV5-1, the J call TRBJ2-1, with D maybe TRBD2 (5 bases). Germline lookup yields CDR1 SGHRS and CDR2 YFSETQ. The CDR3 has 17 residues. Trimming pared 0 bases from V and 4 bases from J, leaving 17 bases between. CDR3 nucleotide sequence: TGCGCCAGCAGCTTGGTGGGGTCTGCTAGCAGATACAATGAGCAGTTCTTC. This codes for CASSLVGSASRYNEQFF.

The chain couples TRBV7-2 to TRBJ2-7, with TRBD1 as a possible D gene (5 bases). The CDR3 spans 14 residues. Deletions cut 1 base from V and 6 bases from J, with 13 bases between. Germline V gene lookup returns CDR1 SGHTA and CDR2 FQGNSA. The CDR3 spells CASSLGVQGREQYF. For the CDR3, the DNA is TGTGCCAGCAGCTTAGGAGTTCAGGGTCGCGAGCAGTACTTC. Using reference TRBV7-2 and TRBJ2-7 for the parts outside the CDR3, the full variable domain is GAGVSQSPSNKVTEKGKDVELRCDPISGHTALYWYRQSLGQGLEFLIYFQGNSAPDKSGLPSDRFSAERTGGSVSTLTIQRTQQEDSAVYLCASSLGVQGREQYFGPGTRLTVT.

CDR3 DNA: TGTGCCAGCAGCTTGGGACTAGCGCTCTCCTACGAGCAGTACTTC. It specifies CASSLGLALSYEQYF. This chain joins TRBV25-1 and TRBJ2-5, with 10 bases that match TRBD2. The J call is doubtful: the DNA matches TRBJ2-7 better. Germline V gives CDR1 MGHDK, CDR2 SYGVNS. This CDR3 has 15 residues.

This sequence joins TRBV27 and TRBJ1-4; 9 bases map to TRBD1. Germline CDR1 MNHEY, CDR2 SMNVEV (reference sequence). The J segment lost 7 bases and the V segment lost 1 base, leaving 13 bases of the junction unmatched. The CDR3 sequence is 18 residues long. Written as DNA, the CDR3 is TGTGCCAGCAGTTTATGGGGACAGGGAGTAGTCCGCGGTGAAAAACTGTTTTTT. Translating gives CASSLWGQGVVRGEKLFF. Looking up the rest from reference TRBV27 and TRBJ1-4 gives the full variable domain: EAQVTQNPRYLITVTGKKLTVTCSQNMNHEYMSWYRQDPGLGLRQIYYSMNVEVTDKGDVPEGYKVSRKEKRNFPLILESPSPNQTSLYFCASSLWGQGVVRGEKLFFGSGTQLSVL.

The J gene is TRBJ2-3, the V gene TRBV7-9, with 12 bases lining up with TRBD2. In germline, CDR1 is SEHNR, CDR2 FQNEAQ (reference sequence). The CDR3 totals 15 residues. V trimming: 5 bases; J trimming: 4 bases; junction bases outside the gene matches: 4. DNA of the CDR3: TGTGCCAGCAGCCGGACTAGCGGGACAGCAGATACGCAGTATTTT. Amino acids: CASSRTSGTADTQYF.

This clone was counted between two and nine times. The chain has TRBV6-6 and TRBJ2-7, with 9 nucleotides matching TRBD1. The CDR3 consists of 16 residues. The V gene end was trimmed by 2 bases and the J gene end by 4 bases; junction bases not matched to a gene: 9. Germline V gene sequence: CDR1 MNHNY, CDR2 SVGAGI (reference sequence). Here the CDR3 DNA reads TGTGCCAGCAGTTACCCCGCGGGACAGGGAGTTTACGAGCAGTACTTC. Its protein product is CASSYPAGQGVYEQYF.

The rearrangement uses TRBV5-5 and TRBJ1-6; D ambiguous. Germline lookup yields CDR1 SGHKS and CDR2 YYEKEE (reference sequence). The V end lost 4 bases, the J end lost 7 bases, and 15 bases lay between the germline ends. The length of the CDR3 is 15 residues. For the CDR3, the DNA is TGTGCCAGCAGCCCTCGACCTGACGGGAATTCACCCCTCCACTTT. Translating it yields CASSPRPDGNSPLHF. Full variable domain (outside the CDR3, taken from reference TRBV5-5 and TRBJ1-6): DAGVTQSPTHLIKTRGQQVTLRCSPISGHKSVSWYQQVLGQGPQFIFQYYEKEERGRGNFPDRFSARQFPNYSSELNVNALLLGDSALYLCASSPRPDGNSPLHFGNGTRLTVT.

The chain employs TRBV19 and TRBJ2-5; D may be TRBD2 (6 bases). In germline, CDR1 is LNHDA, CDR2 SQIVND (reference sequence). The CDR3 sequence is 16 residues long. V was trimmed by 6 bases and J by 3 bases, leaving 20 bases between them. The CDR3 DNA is TGTGCCAGTAGGCCTCGGGAGAGACTGAGGGAAGAGACCCAGTACTTC. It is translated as CASRPRERLREETQYF.

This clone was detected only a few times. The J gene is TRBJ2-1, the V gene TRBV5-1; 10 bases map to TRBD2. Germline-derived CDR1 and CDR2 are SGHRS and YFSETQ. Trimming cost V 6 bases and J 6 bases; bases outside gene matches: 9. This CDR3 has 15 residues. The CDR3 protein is CASTFSSGSGNEQFF. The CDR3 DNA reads TGCGCCAGCACCTTTTCTAGCGGGAGTGGCAATGAGCAGTTCTTC.

The CDR3 DNA reads as TGTGCCAGCAGTCGGGGTGGCAATCAGCCCCAGCATTTT. Translated: CASSRGGNQPQHF. This rearrangement joins TRBV28 to TRBJ1-5; no definite D call. Trimming stripped 5 bases from V and 2 bases from J, with 7 bases between. Per germline, CDR1 MDHEN and CDR2 SYDVKM. The CDR3 is 13 amino acids.

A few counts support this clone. The CDR3 sequence is CASSPNVGTTNTGELFF. In DNA, the CDR3 is TGTGCCAGCTCACCGAATGTTGGGACTACAAACACCGGGGAGCTGTTTTTT. The V call is TRBV18, the J call TRBJ2-2; 7 bases match TRBD2. V was clipped by 3 bases and J by 2 bases; unmatched bases: 9. Germline assignment: CDR1 KGHSH and CDR2 LQKENI. There are 17 residues in the CDR3.

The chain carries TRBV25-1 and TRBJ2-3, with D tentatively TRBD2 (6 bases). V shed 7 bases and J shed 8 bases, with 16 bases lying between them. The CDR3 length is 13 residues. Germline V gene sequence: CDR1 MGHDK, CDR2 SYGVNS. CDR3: CASTGPGASTQYF. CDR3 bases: TGTGCCAGCACCGGACCGGGAGCTAGTACGCAGTATTTT. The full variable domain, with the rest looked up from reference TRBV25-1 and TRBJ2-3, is EADIYQTPRYLVIGTGKKITLECSQTMGHDKMYWYQQDPGMELHLIHYSYGVNSTEKGDLSSESTVSRIRTEHFPLTLESARPSHTSQYLCASTGPGASTQYFGPGTRLTVL.

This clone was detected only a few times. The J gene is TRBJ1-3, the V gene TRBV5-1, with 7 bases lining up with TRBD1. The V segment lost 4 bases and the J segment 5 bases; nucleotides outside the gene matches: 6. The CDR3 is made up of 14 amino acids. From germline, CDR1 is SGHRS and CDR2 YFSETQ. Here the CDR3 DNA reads TGCGCCAGCAGCCCAGACAGGGACCGAAACACCATATATTTT. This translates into CASSPDRDRNTIYF.

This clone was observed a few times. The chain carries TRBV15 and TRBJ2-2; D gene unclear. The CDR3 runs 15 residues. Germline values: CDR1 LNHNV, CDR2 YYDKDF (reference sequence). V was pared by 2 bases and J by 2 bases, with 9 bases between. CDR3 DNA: TGTGCCACCAGCAGACCCGAACTTAACACCGGGGAGCTGTTTTTT. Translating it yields CATSRPELNTGELFF. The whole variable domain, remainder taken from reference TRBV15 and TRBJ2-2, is DAMVIQNPRYQVTQFGKPVTLSCSQTLNHNVMYWYQQKSSQAPKLLFHYYDKDFNNEADTPDNFQSRRPNTSFCFLDIRSPGLGDTAMYLCATSRPELNTGELFFGEGSRLTVL.

The CDR3 spells CAWKRENTGELFF. DNA for the CDR3: TGTGCCTGGAAGCGGGAGAACACCGGGGAGCTGTTTTTT. The gene calls are TRBV30 and TRBJ2-2; 7 nucleotides line up with TRBD2. With V trimmed by 4 bases and J by 1 base, 0 bases remained unmatched. The CDR3 is 13 residues long. CDR1 is GTSNPN and CDR2 is SVGIG in the germline V gene (reference sequence).

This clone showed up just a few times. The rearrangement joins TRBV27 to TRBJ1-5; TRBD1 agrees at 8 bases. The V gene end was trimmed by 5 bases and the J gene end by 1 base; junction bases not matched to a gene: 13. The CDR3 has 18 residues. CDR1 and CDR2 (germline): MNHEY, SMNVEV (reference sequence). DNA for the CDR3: TGTGCCAGCAGTACACGACTTAGGACAGGGACAAGCAATCAGCCCCAGCATTTT. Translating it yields CASSTRLRTGTSNQPQHF.

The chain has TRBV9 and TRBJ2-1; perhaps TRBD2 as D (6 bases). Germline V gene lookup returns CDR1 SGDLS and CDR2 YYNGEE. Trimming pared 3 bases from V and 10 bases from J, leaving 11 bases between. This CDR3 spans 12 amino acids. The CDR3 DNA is TGTGCCAGCAGCGGCTGGGGGGAAGAGCAGTTCTTC. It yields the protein CASSGWGEEQFF. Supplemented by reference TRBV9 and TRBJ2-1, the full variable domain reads DSGVTQTPKHLITATGQRVTLRCSPRSGDLSVYWYQQSLDQGLQFLIQYYNGEERAKGNILERFSAQQFPDLHSELNLSSLELGDSALYFCASSGWGEEQFFGPGTRLTVL.

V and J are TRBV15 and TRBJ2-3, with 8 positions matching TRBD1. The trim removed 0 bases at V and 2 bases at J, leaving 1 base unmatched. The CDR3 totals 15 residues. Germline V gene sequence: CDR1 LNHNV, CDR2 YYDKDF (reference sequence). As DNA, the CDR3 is TGTGCCACCAGCAGAGACAGGGGGCTCACAGATACGCAGTATTTT. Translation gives CATSRDRGLTDTQYF.

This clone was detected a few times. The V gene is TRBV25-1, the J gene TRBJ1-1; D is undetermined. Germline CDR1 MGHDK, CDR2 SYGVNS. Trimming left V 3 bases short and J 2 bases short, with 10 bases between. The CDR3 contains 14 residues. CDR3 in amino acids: CASSEAQTNTEAFF. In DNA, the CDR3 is TGTGCCAGCAGTGAGGCACAGACCAACACTGAAGCTTTCTTT.

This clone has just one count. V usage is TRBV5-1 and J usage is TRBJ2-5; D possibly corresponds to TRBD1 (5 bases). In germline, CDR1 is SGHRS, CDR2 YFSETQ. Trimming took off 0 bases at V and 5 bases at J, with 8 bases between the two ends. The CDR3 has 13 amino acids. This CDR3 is CASSLGRGETQYF. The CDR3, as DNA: TGCGCCAGCAGCTTGGGTAGGGGTGAGACCCAGTACTTC.

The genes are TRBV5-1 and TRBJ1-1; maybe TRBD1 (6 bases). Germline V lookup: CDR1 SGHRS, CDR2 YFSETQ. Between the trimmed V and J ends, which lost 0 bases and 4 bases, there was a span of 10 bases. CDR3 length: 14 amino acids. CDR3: CASSLEGGGTEAFF. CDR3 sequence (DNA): TGCGCCAGCAGCTTGGAGGGGGGGGGCACTGAAGCTTTCTTT.

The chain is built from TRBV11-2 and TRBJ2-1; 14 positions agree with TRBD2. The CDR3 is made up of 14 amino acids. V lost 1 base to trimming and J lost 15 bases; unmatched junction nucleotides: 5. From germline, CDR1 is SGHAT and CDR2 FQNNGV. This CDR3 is CASSLGTSGRWVFF. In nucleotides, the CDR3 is TGTGCCAGCAGCTTAGGGACTAGCGGGAGGTGGGTGTTCTTC.